This TCR beta chain originates from a study of PD-L1 blockade in urothelial cancer. Study overall: Intravenous atezolizumab, 1,200 mg every 3 weeks, was begun by patients around 2014. Researchers found blood samples held a median of approximately 150,000 T cells.

The germline V gene encodes CDR1 SEHNR and CDR2 FQNEAQ (reference sequence). This CDR3 comprises 11 residues. With 5 bases removed from V and 8 bases from J, the gap between germline ends came to 6 bases. Each PCR reaction had synthetic TCR analog templates spiked into it. Data came from immunoSEQ multiplex PCR; TCRdb stores just in-frame clones and leaves some out. The sample lists about 87,000 clones, 89% occurring once. Time point: pretreatment peripheral blood. Urothelial carcinoma affected the patients, and it was locally advanced or metastatic. V usage is TRBV7-9 and J usage is TRBJ2-2; D is unresolved. The sample was PBMCs, taken around atezolizumab (anti-PD-L1) treatment. The clonotype comes from a woman over 75 with urothelial cancer. As DNA, the CDR3 is TGTGCCAGCAGCCCACATGGGGAGCTGTTTTTT. This encodes CASSPHGELFF.